The 32 T cell receptor beta chains below all came from one sample that was sequenced in a study of T cell responses to AZD1222 COVID-19 vaccine. Data came from immunoSEQ multiplex PCR; TCRdb stores just in-frame clones and leaves some out. The sample gives 130,000 to 150,000 clones, around 88% of which show up once; around 15% is in the top ten. Sequencing used peripheral blood, obtained on day 0 of AZD1222 vaccination. These receptors were taken from an adult in good health.

This rearrangement joins TRBV11-2 to TRBJ1-5; 8 nucleotides agree with TRBD1. This CDR3 is built from 15 residues. The germline V gene encodes CDR1 SGHAT and CDR2 FQNNGV. V trimming: 5 bases; J trimming: 4 bases; junction bases outside the gene matches: 7. The CDR3 loop is CASSGQGMGNQPQHF. Written as DNA, the CDR3 is TGTGCCAGCAGCGGACAGGGAATGGGGAATCAGCCCCAGCATTTT.

The genes are TRBV28 and TRBJ1-2, with D tentatively TRBD1 (5 bases). The CDR3 loop spans 14 amino acids. The germline V gene has CDR1 MDHEN and CDR2 SYDVKM. V was pared by 4 bases and J by 3 bases, with 12 bases between. CDR3 sequence (DNA): TGTGCCAGCAGTTCCCCCGGGGGTTACTATGGCTACACCTTC. It codes for CASSSPGGYYGYTF.

The rearrangement joins TRBV11-2 to TRBJ1-4; TRBD1 aligns across 7 bases. V dropped 7 bases and J dropped 6; count of bases not matched to a gene: 8. The CDR3 loop spans 14 amino acids. The germline gives CDR1 SGHAT, CDR2 FQNNGV. The CDR3 sequence is CASTRGGWDEKLFF. The CDR3 bases are TGTGCCAGCACCCGAGGGGGCTGGGATGAAAAACTGTTTTTT.

The count of this clone is one. The rearrangement uses TRBV10-3 and TRBJ1-2, with 9 nucleotides matching TRBD1. Per germline, CDR1 ENHRY and CDR2 SYGVKD. This CDR3 region has 14 residues. Trimming took 3 bases from V and 4 from J; bases not matched to a gene: 3. In nucleotides, the CDR3 is TGTGCCATCAGTGACGGGACAGGGCCCTATGGCTACACCTTC. This gives the protein CAISDGTGPYGYTF.

The V call is TRBV7-2, the J call TRBJ1-1; TRBD1 aligns across 7 bases. J was trimmed by 1 base and V by 5 bases; bases with no gene match: 7. The germline CDR1 and CDR2 sequences are SGHTA and FQGNSA. The CDR3 has 15 residues. The chain's CDR3 is CASSLGQVQNTEAFF. CDR3 in DNA: TGTGCCAGCAGCCTCGGACAGGTTCAGAACACTGAAGCTTTCTTT.

This rearrangement joins TRBV4-1 to TRBJ2-7, with D unresolved. This CDR3 has 13 residues. Germline V gene data show CDR1 as MGHRA and CDR2 as YSYEKL. Trimming removed 1 base from V and 3 bases from J, with 7 bases in between. CDR3 loop: CASSQGLLYEQYF. Written as DNA, the CDR3 is TGCGCCAGCAGCCAAGGACTGCTCTACGAGCAGTACTTC.

The rearrangement links TRBV6-1 to TRBJ1-5, with D possibly TRBD1 on 5 matching bases. V lost 0 bases, J lost 8 bases, and 11 bases lay in between. Germline V gene sequence: CDR1 MNHNS, CDR2 SASEGT. CDR3 size: 14 residues. The CDR3 region has the DNA TGTGCCAGCAGTGAAGCCGGGGGTGCGGAGCCCCAGCATTTT. Its protein product is CASSEAGGAEPQHF.

The chain recombines TRBV27 with TRBJ2-2; D remains unclear. V was clipped by 1 base and J by 5 bases, with 11 bases between them. Germline values: CDR1 MNHEY, CDR2 SMNVEV (reference sequence). This CDR3 region has 15 residues. The CDR3 reads CASSLFQVATGELFF. The CDR3 DNA is TGTGCCAGCAGTTTATTCCAGGTTGCAACCGGGGAGCTGTTTTTT.

The genes are TRBV2 and TRBJ2-1, with D uncertain. V was trimmed by 8 bases and J by 12 bases, leaving 14 bases between them. Per the germline V gene, CDR1 is SNHLY and CDR2 is FYNNEI. The CDR3 runs to 11 residues. The CDR3 reads CASGFHHRQFF. For the CDR3, the DNA is TGTGCCAGCGGATTCCACCACCGGCAGTTCTTC.

This clone is a singleton in its sample. This chain connects TRBV5-1 to TRBJ1-1; a possible D gene is TRBD1 (6 bases). V lost 4 bases and J 7 bases, leaving 14 bases between the germline ends. The CDR3 has 13 amino acids. In germline, CDR1 is SGHRS, CDR2 YFSETQ. CDR3 sequence reads: CASSSEGGLEAFF. The CDR3 nucleotides are TGCGCCAGCAGCAGCGAGGGGGGACTTGAAGCTTTCTTT.

V and J are TRBV5-1 and TRBJ2-5; 10 nucleotides line up with TRBD2. CDR1 is SGHRS and CDR2 is YFSETQ in the germline V gene. With 0 bases clipped from V and 5 bases from J, the junction kept 4 bases outside the gene matches. CDR3 size: 15 residues. For the CDR3, the DNA is TGCGCCAGCAGCTTGGAACTAGCGGGGAGTGAGACCCAGTACTTC. Protein sequence: CASSLELAGSETQYF.

The V gene is TRBV7-2, the J gene TRBJ1-4, with 9 bases aligning to TRBD1. The CDR3 length is 15 residues. Trimming at V came to 5 bases and at J to 8 bases, leaving 9 bases not matched to a gene. In germline, CDR1 is SGHTA, CDR2 FQGNSA. The CDR3: CASSPGRTGAEKLFF. CDR3 nucleotide sequence: TGTGCCAGCAGCCCTGGTCGGACAGGGGCGGAAAAACTGTTTTTT.

V is TRBV30 and J is TRBJ2-5; 9 nucleotides match TRBD1. The CDR3 is made up of 13 amino acids. Trimming took 5 bases from V and 5 from J; bases not matched to a gene: 6. CDR1 and CDR2 from the germline V gene are GTSNPN and SVGIG (reference sequence). CDR3 nucleotides: TGTGCCTGGGTCCTTGGACAGGGGGAGACCCAGTACTTC. It encodes CAWVLGQGETQYF.

The chain combines TRBV7-2 with TRBJ2-3; D might be TRBD1 or TRBD2, each matching 5 bases. This CDR3 has 15 residues. V lost 4 bases and J 4 bases, leaving 15 bases between the germline ends. Germline V gives CDR1 SGHTA, CDR2 FQGNSA. The DNA of the CDR3 is TGTGCCAGCAGCTACCCAGGGACGAGCGCAGATACGCAGTATTTT. Protein: CASSYPGTSADTQYF. The variable domain in full, with the rest retrieved from reference TRBV7-2 and TRBJ2-3, is GAGVSQSPSNKVTEKGKDVELRCDPISGHTALYWYRQSLGQGLEFLIYFQGNSAPDKSGLPSDRFSAERTGGSVSTLTIQRTQQEDSAVYLCASSYPGTSADTQYFGPGTRLTVL.

In the case of this clone: Other DNA sequences within the sample encode an identical CDR3. The V gene is TRBV18, the J gene TRBJ1-2; tentative D call: TRBD1 (5 bases). Germline V gene sequence: CDR1 KGHSH, CDR2 LQKENI. The CDR3 totals 13 residues. The V gene lost 0 bases and the J gene lost 4 bases, with 6 bases spanning the gap. This CDR3 is CASSPPGVYGYTF. The CDR3 nucleotides read TGTGCCAGCTCACCACCAGGGGTCTATGGCTACACCTTC.

The V and J genes are TRBV28 and TRBJ1-6; TRBD1 aligns across 8 bases. This CDR3 spans 15 amino acids. Trimming took 4 bases from V and 3 from J; bases not matched to a gene: 2. Germline V lookup: CDR1 MDHEN, CDR2 SYDVKM. The CDR3 sequence is CASSSGQGYNSPLHF. The CDR3 DNA reads TGTGCCAGCAGTTCTGGACAGGGCTATAATTCACCCCTCCACTTT.

V gene TRBV10-3 combines with J gene TRBJ1-1; D not certain. Deletions cut 9 bases from V and 0 bases from J, with 14 bases between. This CDR3 is 14 amino acids long. The germline V gene has CDR1 ENHRY and CDR2 SYGVKD. The CDR3 protein is CAIQPQLMNTEAFF. CDR3 nucleotides: TGTGCCATACAGCCACAACTAATGAACACTGAAGCTTTCTTT.

V usage is TRBV7-3 and J usage is TRBJ1-2, with 8 bases aligning to TRBD1. The CDR3 sequence is 15 residues long. Per germline, CDR1 SGHTA and CDR2 FQGTGA. Trimming removed 1 base from V and 0 bases from J; junction bases left unmatched: 1. As DNA, the CDR3 is TGTGCCAGCAGCTTAAAACAGGGGGCTAACTATGGCTACACCTTC. Its translation is CASSLKQGANYGYTF.

This clone was seen just once. The genes are TRBV4-3 and TRBJ2-7; D is perhaps TRBD1 (6 bases). Germline assignment: CDR1 LGHNA and CDR2 YSLEER. The V end was cut by 4 bases, the J end by 1 base, with 14 bases between. The CDR3 length is 15 residues. This CDR3 reads CASSLIMDRSYEQYF. CDR3 coding DNA: TGCGCCAGCAGCCTCATAATGGACAGATCCTACGAGCAGTACTTC.

This rearrangement joins TRBV5-4 to TRBJ2-3, with D unclear. The CDR3 totals 13 residues. V gave up 2 bases and J gave up 0 bases, with 4 bases separating them. CDR1 is SGHNT, CDR2 YYREEE, per germline (reference sequence). The CDR3 reads CASSFSSTDTQYF. The DNA for the CDR3 is TGTGCCAGCAGCTTCTCTAGCACAGATACGCAGTATTTT.

This chain uses TRBV12-3 or TRBV12-4 with TRBJ2-5, with D tentatively TRBD2 (6 bases). Trimming stripped 5 bases from V and 7 bases from J, with 11 bases between. The CDR3 contains 12 residues. CDR3 DNA sequence: TGTGCCAGCAGTCCAACCGGGGGGACCCAGTACTTC. It is translated as CASSPTGGTQYF.

V gene TRBV7-3 combines with J gene TRBJ2-1; no reliable D call. V was shortened by 1 base and J by 2 bases, with 12 bases between the two germline ends. Germline CDR1 reads SGHTA; CDR2 reads FQGTGA. CDR3 size: 16 residues. The CDR3 DNA sequence: TGTGCCAGCAGCTTAAGTTCCTTAGGGCCCTACAATGAGCAGTTCTTC. It specifies CASSLSSLGPYNEQFF.

The chain links TRBV7-2 to TRBJ2-7; 10 bases fit TRBD2. J lost 1 base, V lost 5 bases, and 5 bases had no gene match. The CDR3 extends over 15 amino acids. CDR1 SGHTA and CDR2 FQGNSA come from the germline V gene. The CDR3 coding sequence is TGTGCCAGCAGCCCTCTAGCGGGGGCGTCCTACGAGCAGTACTTC. Translating it yields CASSPLAGASYEQYF. The complete variable domain, with remaining parts taken from reference TRBV7-2 and TRBJ2-7, reads GAGVSQSPSNKVTEKGKDVELRCDPISGHTALYWYRQSLGQGLEFLIYFQGNSAPDKSGLPSDRFSAERTGGSVSTLTIQRTQQEDSAVYLCASSPLAGASYEQYFGPGTRLTVT.

J is TRBJ2-1 and V is TRBV20-1; no clear D. The CDR3 is 11 residues long. The germline V gene has CDR1 DFQATT and CDR2 SNEGSKA (reference sequence). Trimming shortened V by 3 bases and J by 11 bases, and 11 bases separated the two germline ends. CDR3 coding DNA: TGCAGTGCTAGGGATTATAGGCAGCAGTTCTTC. Amino acids: CSARDYRQQFF.

The chain joins TRBV7-3 to TRBJ1-2; D call uncertain. Trimming took off 5 bases at V and 4 bases at J, with 17 bases between the two ends. The length of the CDR3 is 15 residues. Germline V gives CDR1 SGHTA, CDR2 FQGTGA. Written as DNA, the CDR3 is TGTGCCAGCAGCCCCGATGGGAGGGCGTCCTATGGCTACACCTTC. Translated, it gives CASSPDGRASYGYTF.

This clone was seen once. This rearrangement joins TRBV5-4 to TRBJ2-1; D is unresolved. CDR1 and CDR2 (germline): SGHNT, YYREEE (reference sequence). The CDR3 is 13 residues long. The V end was cut by 4 bases, the J end by 7 bases, with 12 bases between. CDR3 nucleotides: TGTGCCAGCAGCAGCTCCTTTTCGAATGAGCAGTTCTTC. It is translated as CASSSSFSNEQFF.

V and J are TRBV5-8 and TRBJ2-5, with 7 bases identical to TRBD1. Trimming took 4 bases from V and 3 from J; bases not matched to a gene: 18. The V gene's germline CDR1 is SGHTS and CDR2 YDEGEE. The CDR3 is 18 amino acids. The CDR3 sequence is CASSPRGQRFRPKETQYF. CDR3 DNA sequence: TGTGCCAGCAGCCCCCGGGGACAGCGATTTAGACCGAAAGAGACCCAGTACTTC.

The chain uses TRBV6-5 and TRBJ1-4; tentatively, D is TRBD1 (5 bases). Germline V gene sequence: CDR1 MNHEY, CDR2 SVGAGI. Between the trimmed V and J ends, which lost 2 bases and 7 bases, there was a span of 14 bases. The CDR3 is 15 residues long. The CDR3 spells CASSYRPMGGEKLFF. The DNA of the CDR3 is TGTGCCAGCAGTTACCGCCCGATGGGGGGTGAAAAACTGTTTTTT.

The rearrangement links TRBV14 to TRBJ2-5; D is unclear. Germline lookup yields CDR1 SGHDN and CDR2 FVKESK. The V end lost 4 bases, the J end lost 4 bases, and 7 bases lay between the germline ends. This CDR3 comprises 12 residues. The CDR3 nucleotides are TGTGCCAGCAGCCGCGCCGTAGAGACCCAGTACTTC. Translating it yields CASSRAVETQYF.

CDR3 protein: CASSYSGWQPQHF. In DNA, the CDR3 is TGTGCCAGCAGTTACAGCGGCTGGCAGCCCCAGCATTTT. The chain uses TRBV2 and TRBJ1-5; unclear D gene. Germline V lookup: CDR1 SNHLY, CDR2 FYNNEI. Trimming removed 5 bases at V and 7 bases at J, with 12 bases between. This CDR3 region has 13 residues.

This clone was counted between two and nine times. This specimen includes other DNA sequences encoding the same CDR3. The V gene is TRBV18, the J gene TRBJ1-5; D unresolved. Trimming removed 2 bases from V and 0 bases from J, with 5 bases in between. The CDR3 loop spans 14 amino acids. CDR1 KGHSH and CDR2 LQKENI come from the germline V gene. The CDR3 region has the DNA TGTGCCAGCTCACCAGACTATAGCAATCAGCCCCAGCATTTT. Its translation is CASSPDYSNQPQHF.

The chain recombines TRBV7-2 with TRBJ1-5, with D uncertain. The CDR3 contains 13 residues. With 1 base removed from V and 4 bases from J, the gap between germline ends came to 5 bases. Looked up from germline, CDR1 is SGHTA and CDR2 is FQGNSA. The CDR3 DNA reads as TGTGCCAGCAGCTTAGGGGCTAATCAGCCCCAGCATTTT. It specifies CASSLGANQPQHF.